The T cell receptor beta chain under discussion was sequenced for a study of OX40 agonist ivuxolimab in advanced cancers. Study as a whole: Patients received ivuxolimab, an agonistic anti-OX40 (CD134) antibody. General study findings and limits: Some patients without response likewise showed low normalized clonal expansion.

The protocol was immunoSEQ multiplex PCR, while the TCRdb copy is restricted to in-frame clones and leaves out a portion. This table holds 60,000 to 90,000 clones, 87% found once. The CDR3 consists of 14 residues. Germline loops: CDR1 MNHEY, CDR2 SMNVEV (reference sequence). The ends were cut back, 6 bases at V and 11 bases at J, with 22 bases in the middle. For this clone: Antigen specificity is unknown.

This clonotype was sampled from an adult with an advanced solid tumor such as melanoma, head and neck, liver or kidney cancer. Specimen: CD4+ or CD8+ T cells sorted from blood, collected in a trial of the OX40 agonist ivuxolimab. The chain employs TRBV27 and TRBJ2-5; maybe TRBD2 (6 bases). Here the CDR3 reads CASSLRRGPEGQYF. CDR3 coding DNA: TGTGCCAGCAGCCTTAGGAGGGGCCCCGAAGGTCAGTACTTC.